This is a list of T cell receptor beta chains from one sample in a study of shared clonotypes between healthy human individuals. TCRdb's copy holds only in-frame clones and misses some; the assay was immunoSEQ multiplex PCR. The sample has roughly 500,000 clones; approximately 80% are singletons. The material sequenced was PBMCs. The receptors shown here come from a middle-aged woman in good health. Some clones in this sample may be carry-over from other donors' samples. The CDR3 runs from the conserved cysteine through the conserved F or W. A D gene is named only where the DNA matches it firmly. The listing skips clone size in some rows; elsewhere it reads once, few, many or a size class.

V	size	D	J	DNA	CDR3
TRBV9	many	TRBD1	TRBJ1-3	TGTGCCAGCAGCGTAGGGACAGGGGCCGGAAACACCATATATTTT	CASSVGTGAGNTIYF
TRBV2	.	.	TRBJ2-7	TGTGCCAGCAGGACTACAGGGAGTCCCTACGAGCAGTACTTC	CASRTTGSPYEQYF
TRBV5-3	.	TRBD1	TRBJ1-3	TGTGCCAGAAAGAGAGGGGGCGCTTCTGGAAACACCATATATTTT	CARKRGGASGNTIYF
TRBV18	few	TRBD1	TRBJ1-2	TGTGCCAGCTCACGGTCGGGACAGGGGACTAACTATGGCTACACCTTC	CASSRSGQGTNYGYTF
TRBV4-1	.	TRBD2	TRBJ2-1	TGCGCCAGCGGTCTAGCGGTGTACAATGAGCAGTTCTTC	CASGLAVYNEQFF
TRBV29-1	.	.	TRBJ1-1	TGCAGCGTTGGAAGGGGGGCAGGGAGGCACACTGAAGCTTTCTTT	CSVGRGAGRHTEAFF
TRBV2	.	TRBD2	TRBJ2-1	TGTGCCAGCAGTGATAGCCTCTTTAGCGGGACCGGCAATGAGCAGTTCTTC	CASSDSLFSGTGNEQFF
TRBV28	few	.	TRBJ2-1	TGTGCCAGCAGTTCTAATGGGAATGAGCAGTTCTTC	CASSSNGNEQFF
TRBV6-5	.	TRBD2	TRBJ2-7	TGTGCCATCAGGGACCCGGGAGGCTACGAGCAGTACTTC	CAIRDPGGYEQYF
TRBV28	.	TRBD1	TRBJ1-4	TGTGCCAGCAGTCATCGGACAGGAGGAGTAAAACTGTTTTTT	CASSHRTGGVKLFF
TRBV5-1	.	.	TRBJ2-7	TGCACCAGCAGAGGGGAATACGAGCAGTACTTC	CTSRGEYEQYF
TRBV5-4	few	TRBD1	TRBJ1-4	TGTGCCAGCAGCCCCGGACAGGGGGCAACTAATGAAAAACTGTTTTTT	CASSPGQGATNEKLFF
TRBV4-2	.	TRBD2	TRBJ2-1	TGTGCCAGCAGCCCTAGGACTAGCGGGGCGTCCTACAATGAGCAGTTCTTC	CASSPRTSGASYNEQFF
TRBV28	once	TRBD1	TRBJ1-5	TGTGCCAGCATTGGAGACAGGGGGCCCAATCAGCCCCAGCATTTT	CASIGDRGPNQPQHF
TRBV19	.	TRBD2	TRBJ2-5	TGTGCCAGTAATGAGGGGACTAGTGGAGTCCAGACCCAGTACTTC	CASNEGTSGVQTQYF
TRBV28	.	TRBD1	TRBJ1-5	TGTGCCAGTGGGGACAGCCGGTCCCATGACCACCTTAGCAATCAGCCCCAGCATTTT	CASGDSRSHDHLSNQPQHF
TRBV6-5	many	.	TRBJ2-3	TGTGCCAGCAGGGAACCAAAAAGGGGGAGAGATACGCAGTATTTT	CASREPKRGRDTQYF
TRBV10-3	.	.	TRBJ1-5	TGTGCCATCAGTGAGTCGCTGGACACCCGCGGCGCCCAGCATTTT	CAISESLDTRGAQHF
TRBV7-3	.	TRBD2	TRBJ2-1	TGTGCCAGCAGCACTAGCGGGAGGGCCTCCTACAATGAGCAGTTCTTC	CASSTSGRASYNEQFF
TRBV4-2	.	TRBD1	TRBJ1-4	TGTGCCAGCAGCCTCGCCTCCGGGACAGGGGGAGAAAAACTGTTTTTT	CASSLASGTGGEKLFF
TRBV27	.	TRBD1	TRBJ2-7	TGTGCCAGCAGTTTATTGGCGGGACAGGGGATCAACGAGCAGTACTTC	CASSLLAGQGINEQYF
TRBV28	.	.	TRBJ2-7	TGTGCCAGCACCGGGGACCTGACGACCCACGAGCAGTACTTC	CASTGDLTTHEQYF
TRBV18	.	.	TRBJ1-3	TGTGCCAGCTCCCCGCCTCGGTTGGGCTCTGGAAACACCATATATTTT	CASSPPRLGSGNTIYF
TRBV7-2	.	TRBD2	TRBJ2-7	TGTGCCAGCAGCTTATCGGTGGCGGGAGGCCACGAGCAGTACTTC	CASSLSVAGGHEQYF
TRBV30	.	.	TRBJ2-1	TGTGCCTGGAGTGTACGTTCAGGCCCAGGAAAAAATGAGCAGTTCTTC	CAWSVRSGPGKNEQFF
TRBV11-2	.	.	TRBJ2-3	TGTGCCAGCAGCTTACCGGGAGTCCGGCATACGCAGTATTTT	CASSLPGVRHTQYF
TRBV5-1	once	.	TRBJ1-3	TGCGCCAGCAGCTTGGGCGGCGTTGGCGGTCGAGGAAACACCATATATTTT	CASSLGGVGGRGNTIYF
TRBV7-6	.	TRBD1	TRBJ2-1	TGTGCCAGCAGCTTAGAACAGGGGGCCTACAATGAGCAGTTCTTC	CASSLEQGAYNEQFF
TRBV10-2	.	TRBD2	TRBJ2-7	TGCGCCAGCAGTGAGCAGCGGGAGGTCTACGAGCAGTACTTC	CASSEQREVYEQYF
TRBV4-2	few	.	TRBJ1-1	TGTGCCAGCAGCCTTCGACAGAGCAACACTGAAGCTTTCTTT	CASSLRQSNTEAFF
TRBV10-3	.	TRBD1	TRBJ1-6	TGTGCCATCACCCCGGGACAGGGCTATAATTCACCCCTCCACTTT	CAITPGQGYNSPLHF
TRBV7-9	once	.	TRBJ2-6	TGTGCCAGCAGCTTAGCTCTTCCTTCTGGGGCCAACGTCCTGACTTTC	CASSLALPSGANVLTF
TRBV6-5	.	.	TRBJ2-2	TGTGCCAGCAGTTACTCCTTCACCGGGGAGCTGTTTTTT	CASSYSFTGELFF
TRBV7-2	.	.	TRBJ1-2	TGTGCCAGCAGCCGTCCCGGGACACCAAGCTCGGTCGGGGGCTACACCTTC	CASSRPGTPSSVGGYTF
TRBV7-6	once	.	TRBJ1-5	TGTGCCAGCAGCTTCGAGAGCAATCAGCCCCAGCATTTT	CASSFESNQPQHF
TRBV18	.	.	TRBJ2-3	TGTGCCAGCTCACTCTCAGTTCGAGCAGATACGCAGTATTTT	CASSLSVRADTQYF
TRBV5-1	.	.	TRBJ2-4	TGCGCCAGCAGCACCGGGACACAAAACATTCAGTACTTC	CASSTGTQNIQYF
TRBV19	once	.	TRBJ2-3	TGTGCCAGTAGTCCCCGGGGGAAGCAACCAGATACGCAGTATTTT	CASSPRGKQPDTQYF
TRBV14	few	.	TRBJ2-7	TGTGCCAGCAGCCAAGAGTTCGTGGGAGGTGAGCAGTACTTC	CASSQEFVGGEQYF
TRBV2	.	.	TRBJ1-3	TGTGCCAGCAGTGTGGGCAGGACCCCTGGAAACACCATATATTTT	CASSVGRTPGNTIYF
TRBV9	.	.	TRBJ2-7	TGTGCCAGCAGCCCACAGCAGGGGAGTTACGAGCAGTACTTC	CASSPQQGSYEQYF
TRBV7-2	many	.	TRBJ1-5	TGTGCCAGCAGCTTAGGGCCGAAGCCCCAGCATTTT	CASSLGPKPQHF
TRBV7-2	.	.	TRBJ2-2	TGTGCCAGCAGCTTATGGGGGACTACCGGGGAGCTGTTTTTT	CASSLWGTTGELFF
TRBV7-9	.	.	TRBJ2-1	TGTGCCAGCAGCTTCCGTGGGGACAAGCTTAGCTCCTACAATGAGCAGTTCTTC	CASSFRGDKLSSYNEQFF
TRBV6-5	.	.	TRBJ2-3	TGTGCCAGCAGCCGAACCGGACGTTCCGCAGATACGCAGTATTTT	CASSRTGRSADTQYF
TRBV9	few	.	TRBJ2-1	TGTGCCAGCAGCTCACGACAGGTGGGAACCTACAATGAGCAGTTCTTC	CASSSRQVGTYNEQFF
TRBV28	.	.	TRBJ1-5	TGTGCCAGCAGTTTATCCTTTCCGCAGCCCCAGCATTTT	CASSLSFPQPQHF
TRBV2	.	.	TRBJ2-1	TGTGCCAGCAGCGCCGGACTTATCACCTCCAATGAGCAGTTCTTC	CASSAGLITSNEQFF
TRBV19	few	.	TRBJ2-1	TGTGCCAGTAGTATGTACGAGGTTTACAATGAGCAGTTCTTC	CASSMYEVYNEQFF
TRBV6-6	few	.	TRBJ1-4	TGTGCCAGCAGTTCCCCCGGGGCAGGGCCTTCAGGAAAACTGTTTTTT	CASSSPGAGPSGKLFF
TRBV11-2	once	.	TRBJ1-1	TGTGCCAGCAGCTTAACAGGATCGAACACTGAAGCTTTCTTT	CASSLTGSNTEAFF
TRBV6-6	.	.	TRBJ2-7	TGTGCCAGCACCCCTCGGGTGACACCGGGTTCCGAGCAGTACTTC	CASTPRVTPGSEQYF
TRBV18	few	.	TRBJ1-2	TGTGCCAGCTCACCATATCAGGGCTACTATGGCTACACCTTC	CASSPYQGYYGYTF
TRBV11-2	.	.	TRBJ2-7	TGTGCCAGCAGCTTAGTGGGCTGGGCCCACGAGCAGTACTTC	CASSLVGWAHEQYF
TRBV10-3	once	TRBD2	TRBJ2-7	TGTGCCATCAGTGAGTCGCCTAGCGGGCATACCTACGAGCAGTACTTC	CAISESPSGHTYEQYF